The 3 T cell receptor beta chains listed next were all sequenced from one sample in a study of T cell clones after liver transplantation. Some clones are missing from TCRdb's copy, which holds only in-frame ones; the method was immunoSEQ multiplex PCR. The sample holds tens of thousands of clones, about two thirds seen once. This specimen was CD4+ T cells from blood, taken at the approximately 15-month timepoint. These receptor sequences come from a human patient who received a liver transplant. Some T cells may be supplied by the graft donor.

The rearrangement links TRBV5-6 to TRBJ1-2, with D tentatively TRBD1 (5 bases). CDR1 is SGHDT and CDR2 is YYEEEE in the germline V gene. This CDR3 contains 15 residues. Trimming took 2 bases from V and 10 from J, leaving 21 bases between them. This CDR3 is CASSFFVTGHSIYTF. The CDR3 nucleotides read TGTGCCAGCAGCTTCTTTGTTACAGGACACTCAATCTACACCTTC. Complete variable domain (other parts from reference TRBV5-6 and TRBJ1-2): DAGVTQSPTHLIKTRGQQVTLRCSPKSGHDTVSWYQQALGQGPQFIFQYYEEEERQRGNFPDRFSGHQFPNYSSELNVNALLLGDSALYLCASSFFVTGHSIYTFGSGTRLTVV.

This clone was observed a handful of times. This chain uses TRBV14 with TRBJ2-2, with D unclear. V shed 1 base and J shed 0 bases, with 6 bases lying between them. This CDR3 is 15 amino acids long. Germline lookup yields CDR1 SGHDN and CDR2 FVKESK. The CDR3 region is CASSQVKANTGELFF. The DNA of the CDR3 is TGTGCCAGCAGCCAAGTGAAAGCGAACACCGGGGAGCTGTTTTTT. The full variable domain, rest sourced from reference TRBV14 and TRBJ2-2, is EAGVTQFPSHSVIEKGQTVTLRCDPISGHDNLYWYRRVMGKEIKFLLHFVKESKQDESGMPNNRFLAERTGGTYSTLKVQPAELEDSGVYFCASSQVKANTGELFFGEGSRLTVL.

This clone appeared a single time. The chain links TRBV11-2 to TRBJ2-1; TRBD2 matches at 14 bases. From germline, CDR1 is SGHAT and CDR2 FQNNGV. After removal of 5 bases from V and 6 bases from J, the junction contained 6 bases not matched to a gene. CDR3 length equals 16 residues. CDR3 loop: CASSPLGLAGANEQFF. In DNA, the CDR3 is TGTGCCAGCAGCCCCCTGGGACTAGCGGGAGCCAATGAGCAGTTCTTC.